Below, 8 T cell receptor beta chains from the same sample are listed, as sequenced in a study of glioma-infiltrating T cells. Amplification of TCR alpha and beta CDR3 regions from RNA used iRepertoire nested multiplex PCR. TCRdb reprocessed the multiplex PCR reads with MiXCR, giving one entry per CDR3 protein. The table records a few hundred thousand distinct CDR3 sequences, around 38% of them present only once. Material: glioma tissue, nonneoplastic brain tissue, or PBMCs (not recorded which). The source of these receptors is a human donor with low-grade glioma or glioblastoma, undergoing nonglioma brain surgery, or in good health (not recorded which).

This clonotype has ten or more counts. The chain combines TRBV25-1 with TRBJ2-1; D perhaps matches TRBD1 (5 bases). V lost 5 bases and J 6 bases, leaving 11 bases between the germline ends. CDR3 length: 13 amino acids. CDR1 and CDR2 from the germline V gene are MGHDK and SYGVNS. Written as DNA, the CDR3 is TGTGCCAGCAGTAAACGACAGTCCAATGAGCAGTTCTTC. Its protein is CASSKRQSNEQFF.

This clonotype has ten or more counts. V and J are TRBV6-1 and TRBJ1-2; the D is unclear. Germline V gene data show CDR1 as MNHNS and CDR2 as SASEGT. There are 12 residues in the CDR3. Trimming stripped 9 bases from V and 7 bases from J, with 15 bases between. The CDR3 sequence: CASGFEISGYTF. The CDR3 nucleotides are TGTGCCAGTGGATTCGAGATTAGTGGCTACACCTTC.

V and J are TRBV20-1 and TRBJ2-2; 8 positions match TRBD1. Germline trimming cut 0 bases from V and 4 bases from J; bases unmatched to any gene: 7. CDR1 is DFQATT, CDR2 SNEGSKA, per germline (reference sequence). The CDR3 is 16 residues long. The CDR3, as DNA: TGCAGTGCTAGAGACCCGGGACAGGAGGCCACCGGGGAGCTGTTTTTT. This gives the protein CSARDPGQEATGELFF.

The rearrangement links TRBV7-9 to TRBJ1-2, with 7 bases fitting TRBD1. V shed 5 bases and J 4 bases; nucleotides not matched to a gene: 13. The CDR3 totals 16 residues. Per the germline V gene, CDR1 is SEHNR and CDR2 is FQNEAQ (reference sequence). The CDR3 loop is CASSIRDSIPFYGYTF. The CDR3 bases are TGTGCCAGCAGCATCCGGGACAGTATTCCCTTCTATGGCTACACCTTC.

In nucleotides, the CDR3 is TGTGCCAGCAGTTTAAGACGTACAGGGGGCACACTAGCGGGAGTTATGAATGAGCAGTTCTTC. It encodes CASSLRRTGGTLAGVMNEQFF. This sequence joins TRBV27 and TRBJ2-1, with 11 bases identical to TRBD2. Germline trimming cut 2 bases from V and 7 bases from J; bases unmatched to any gene: 22. Germline assignment: CDR1 MNHEY and CDR2 SMNVEV (reference sequence). The CDR3 runs to 21 residues.

The sample holds a few counts of this clonotype. The chain recombines TRBV18 with TRBJ1-1; D may be TRBD1 (5 bases). Trimming took 5 bases from V and 2 from J, leaving 12 bases between them. Germline V gene data show CDR1 as KGHSH and CDR2 as LQKENI. This CDR3 is 14 amino acids long. The CDR3 region has the DNA TGTGCCAGCTCAGGCAGGGAATTAAACACTGAAGCTTTCTTT. The encoded protein is CASSGRELNTEAFF.

This sequence joins TRBV4-1 and TRBJ1-4; 9 bases agree with TRBD1. Germline CDR1 is MGHRA and CDR2 is YSYEKL. The CDR3 has 14 amino acids. The chain's CDR3 is CSTRPGQGDEKLFF. CDR3 coding DNA: TGCTCCACCCGGCCGGGACAGGGAGACGAAAAACTGTTTTTT.

There are many counts of this clonotype. J is TRBJ2-1 and V is TRBV6-1, with 9 bases lining up with TRBD1. Germline trimming cut 9 bases from V and 10 bases from J; bases unmatched to any gene: 13. CDR1 and CDR2 (germline): MNHNS, SASEGT. The CDR3 sequence is 14 residues long. DNA of the CDR3: TGTGCCAGTTCCCCGGGACAGGGACGTACGGAGCAGTTCTTC. It is translated as CASSPGQGRTEQFF.